This T cell receptor (beta chain) comes out of a study of blood T cell repertoires in COVID-19. Looking at the study overall: PBMCs, B-cell-depleted T cells, or T cells were the source of the cDNA or gDNA that made up the material.

Germline V gene sequence: CDR1 SGHDT, CDR2 YYEEEE. V was clipped by 3 bases and J by 10 bases; unmatched bases: 6. The CDR3 covers 14 residues. Original processing methods: By means of reference gene primer amplification, nucleated cell counts were estimated. Generated by immunoSEQ multiplex PCR, the TCRdb table keeps only in-frame clones and is missing some. The V and J calls and the clone size are those of that table, but D and trimming were determined from the DNA. Of under 80,000 clones listed, roughly 84% are singletons. Material: peripheral blood. The receptor was isolated from a woman aged 60-75 years with acute or convalescent COVID-19. The chain is built from TRBV5-6 and TRBJ1-6, with 8 positions matching TRBD1. CDR3 in amino acids: CASSSRDRYSPLHF. The DNA for the CDR3 is TGTGCCAGCAGCTCAAGGGACAGGTACTCACCCCTCCACTTT.